A selection of T cell receptor beta chains follows, all from one sample in a study of cytotoxic CD8 clonotypes in ibrutinib-treated CLL. Profiling relied on immunoSEQ multiplex PCR, and the TCRdb table lists in-frame clones only, not all of them. The repertoire holds about 130,000 clones, with 76% as singletons. This material consisted of PBMCs, taken after 24 months of ibrutinib treatment. The receptor source for this set is a human donor with chronic lymphocytic leukemia. Each CDR3 is given with its conserved first and last residue. Each record gives: D gene, clone size, J gene, V gene, CDR3 protein, CDR3 DNA. A D gene is named only where the DNA matches it firmly. The size entry is marked missing in some rows and otherwise reads once, few, many or a size class.

.,.,TRBJ2-7,TRBV10-3,CAISDSGVGHEQYF,TGTGCCATCAGTGATTCTGGGGTCGGGCACGAGCAGTACTTC
.,.,TRBJ2-7,TRBV11-3,CASAPGGAPHEQYF,TGTGCCAGCGCCCCCGGGGGTGCCCCCCACGAGCAGTACTTC
TRBD1,.,TRBJ1-5,TRBV19,CASSKGWQGGQPQHF,TGTGCCAGTAGTAAGGGATGGCAGGGGGGTCAGCCCCAGCATTTT
.,few,TRBJ2-2,TRBV2,CASTPGRGTGELFF,TGTGCCAGCACCCCCGGTAGAGGCACCGGGGAGCTGTTTTTT
.,.,TRBJ2-6,TRBV4-2,CASSQVRTSGANVLTF,TGTGCCAGCAGCCAAGTCCGGACCTCTGGGGCCAACGTCCTGACTTTC
TRBD1,few,TRBJ1-6,TRBV5-6,CASSLEFRQGNSPLHF,TGTGCCAGCAGCTTGGAGTTCCGACAGGGGAATTCACCCCTCCACTTT
.,.,TRBJ2-5,TRBV5-1,CASSWGAEETQYF,TGCGCCAGCAGCTGGGGAGCTGAAGAGACCCAGTACTTC
.,once,TRBJ1-2,TRBV4-3,CASSQEVGSNYGYTF,TGCGCCAGCAGCCAAGAGGTCGGTTCTAACTATGGCTACACCTTC
TRBD2,.,TRBJ2-1,TRBV6-1,CASLSGGADNEQFF,TGTGCCAGCCTTAGCGGGGGGGCCGACAATGAGCAGTTCTTC
TRBD2,.,TRBJ2-7,TRBV4-2,CASSQERLAGFEQYF,TGTGCCAGCAGCCAAGAGCGCCTAGCGGGATTTGAGCAGTACTTC
.,.,TRBJ2-1,TRBV30,CAWRGVGGASYNEQFF,TGTGCCTGGAGGGGAGTAGGTGGGGCCTCCTACAATGAGCAGTTCTTC
.,few,TRBJ2-3,TRBV5-1,CASRVGVGTDTQYF,TGCGCCAGCAGGGTGGGGGTCGGCACAGATACGCAGTATTTT
.,once,TRBJ2-2,TRBV10-3,CAIGGLPRDTGELFF,TGTGCCATCGGGGGACTTCCCAGAGACACCGGGGAGCTGTTTTTT
.,few,TRBJ1-6,TRBV11-3,CASSPRAGSPLHF,TGTGCCAGCAGCCCGCGTGCGGGGTCACCCCTCCACTTT
.,.,TRBJ2-1,TRBV11-2,CASSEGDGRNEQFF,TGTGCCAGCAGCGAGGGGGACGGGCGGAATGAGCAGTTCTTC
.,.,TRBJ1-3,TRBV18,CASSPGQRSGNTIYF,TGTGCCAGCTCACCAGGGCAACGCTCTGGAAACACCATATATTTT
TRBD1,.,TRBJ2-7,TRBV18,CASSATGIEQYF,TGTGCCAGCTCAGCGACAGGGATCGAGCAGTACTTC
.,.,TRBJ1-1,TRBV7-6,CASSLGTDPNTEAFF,TGTGCCAGCAGCTTAGGTACAGACCCGAACACTGAAGCTTTCTTT
.,.,TRBJ1-2,TRBV4-2,CASSQEAGVGYTF,TGTGCCAGCAGCCAAGAGGCAGGGGTTGGCTACACCTTC
.,.,TRBJ1-1,TRBV9,CASSPLTGGVEAFF,TGTGCCAGCAGCCCTCTTACGGGGGGGGTTGAAGCTTTCTTT
.,.,TRBJ2-7,TRBV5-1,CASSLADRPPQYF,TGCGCCAGCAGCTTGGCCGACAGACCCCCGCAGTACTTC
.,.,TRBJ2-7,TRBV6-6,CASSYWGGAYEQYF,TGTGCCAGCAGTTACTGGGGGGGCGCCTACGAGCAGTACTTC
.,.,TRBJ1-1,TRBV5-1,CASSLGVLMNTEAFF,TGCGCCAGCAGCTTGGGGGTACTCATGAACACTGAAGCTTTCTTT
TRBD1,.,TRBJ2-7,TRBV6-5,CASTTTRDRTYEQYF,TGTGCCAGCACAACCACCCGGGACAGGACCTACGAGCAGTACTTC
.,.,TRBJ2-5,TRBV28,CASSLLVTWTDQETQYF,TGTGCCAGCAGTTTATTGGTGACCTGGACAGACCAAGAGACCCAGTACTTC
TRBD1,.,TRBJ2-5,TRBV11-2,CASSSTLGQGETQYF,TGTGCCAGCAGCTCCACCCTTGGACAGGGGGAGACCCAGTACTTC
.,.,TRBJ2-7,TRBV6-5,CASTRPDGSYEQYF,TGTGCCAGCACCCGACCGGACGGCTCCTACGAGCAGTACTTC
.,.,TRBJ2-1,TRBV7-3,CASSFGILGPNEQFF,TGTGCCAGCAGCTTTGGGATCCTAGGACCCAATGAGCAGTTCTTC
.,.,TRBJ1-5,TRBV6-5,CASSYGMGQPQHF,TGTGCCAGCAGTTACGGCATGGGGCAGCCCCAGCATTTT
TRBD2,.,TRBJ2-3,TRBV9,CASSVAAGGPGGTDTQYF,TGTGCCAGCAGCGTAGCCGCGGGAGGCCCCGGGGGCACAGATACGCAGTATTTT
.,.,TRBJ1-4,TRBV4-3,CASSLRGPGEKLFF,TGCGCCAGCAGCCTCCGGGGGCCCGGTGAAAAACTGTTTTTT
.,.,TRBJ2-7,TRBV28,CASSPRHSPWDEQYF,TGTGCCAGCAGCCCGCGACACTCCCCCTGGGACGAGCAGTACTTC